The text below deals with one TCR beta chain. Its specificity is unknown. The length of the CDR3 is 9 residues. From germline, CDR1 is SQVTM and CDR2 ANQGSEA. The germline V and J ends were trimmed by 6 bases and 14 bases, with 8 bases remaining between them. Sequencing of TCR beta was performed on blood CD8+ T cells and on blood CD4+ T cells. The data stem from a study of CD8 T cells in Susac syndrome. Random hexamers were used to reverse transcribe 0.5 to 1 ug of RNA. TCRdb itself ran the immunoSEQ multiplex PCR reads through MiXCR, one entry per CDR3 protein. The table has just over 150,000 distinct CDR3 sequences, approximately 95% seen once. Overall study findings and caveats: Repertoires of Susac syndrome CD4+ T cells lacked clonal expansion.

The receptor was derived from a human donor with Susac syndrome. The specimen was CD4+ T cells from PBMCs. The rearrangement joins TRBV29-1 to TRBJ1-6; D unclear. The CDR3: CSVPGALHF. The DNA for the CDR3 is TGCAGCGTCCCCGGGGCCCTCCACTTT.